This is a list of T cell receptor beta chains from one sample in a study of T cell responses to AZD1222 COVID-19 vaccine. Libraries were prepared by immunoSEQ multiplex PCR; TCRdb keeps only in-frame clonotypes and omits some of them. The sample consists of 170,000 or so clones, about nine tenths of them appearing once. The sequencing here drew on peripheral blood, taken on day 0 of AZD1222 vaccination. The receptors shown here come from an adult in good health. CDR3s include the opening cysteine and the closing phenylalanine or tryptophan. The D gene is left open where the match is weak. Clone size, where shown, is once, few, many, or a class for clones that have expanded.

abundance: few; v_gene: TRBV7-2; d_gene: TRBD1; j_gene: TRBJ1-5; CDR3aa: CASNQGGYSNQPQHF; CDR3nt: TGTGCCAGCAACCAGGGGGGTTATAGCAATCAGCCCCAGCATTTT
abundance: -; v_gene: TRBV25-1; d_gene: -; j_gene: TRBJ2-5; CDR3aa: CASSDDGRLRGEETQYF; CDR3nt: TGTGCCAGCAGTGACGACGGCAGGCTTCGAGGGGAAGAGACCCAGTACTTC
abundance: -; v_gene: TRBV4-2; d_gene: -; j_gene: TRBJ2-7; CDR3aa: CASSQEESGPSYEQYF; CDR3nt: TGTGCCAGCAGCCAAGAGGAGAGCGGTCCCTCCTACGAGCAGTACTTC
abundance: -; v_gene: TRBV14; d_gene: -; j_gene: TRBJ2-7; CDR3aa: CASSQVSDEQYF; CDR3nt: TGTGCCAGCAGCCAAGTGTCCGACGAGCAGTACTTC
abundance: -; v_gene: TRBV18; d_gene: TRBD1; j_gene: TRBJ2-2; CDR3aa: CASSPYRGTGELFF; CDR3nt: TGTGCCAGCTCACCATACAGGGGCACCGGGGAGCTGTTTTTT
abundance: -; v_gene: TRBV2; d_gene: -; j_gene: TRBJ2-7; CDR3aa: CASSAEVGYEQYF; CDR3nt: TGTGCCAGCAGTGCTGAAGTCGGCTACGAGCAGTACTTC
abundance: -; v_gene: TRBV7-2; d_gene: TRBD1; j_gene: TRBJ1-1; CDR3aa: CASSLAGTGNTEAFF; CDR3nt: TGTGCCAGCAGCTTAGCGGGGACAGGGAACACTGAAGCTTTCTTT
abundance: -; v_gene: TRBV24-1; d_gene: -; j_gene: TRBJ2-1; CDR3aa: CATSAGRGSYNEQFF; CDR3nt: TGTGCCACCAGTGCCGGGCGGGGTTCCTACAATGAGCAGTTCTTC
abundance: -; v_gene: TRBV6-6; d_gene: TRBD1; j_gene: TRBJ2-3; CDR3aa: CASSPQMGTGGGDTQYF; CDR3nt: TGTGCCAGCAGTCCTCAGATGGGGACAGGGGGTGGAGATACGCAGTATTTT
abundance: -; v_gene: TRBV7-9; d_gene: -; j_gene: TRBJ2-7; CDR3aa: CASSLEGFSYEQYF; CDR3nt: TGTGCCAGCAGCTTAGAAGGATTTTCCTACGAGCAGTACTTC
abundance: -; v_gene: TRBV29-1; d_gene: -; j_gene: TRBJ2-1; CDR3aa: CSVEDPGRGTYNEQFF; CDR3nt: TGCAGCGTTGAAGACCCCGGGCGGGGTACCTACAATGAGCAGTTCTTC
abundance: -; v_gene: TRBV6-9; d_gene: -; j_gene: TRBJ1-6; CDR3aa: CASTRAQVESLHF; CDR3nt: TGTGCCAGCACTCGGGCCCAAGTAGAATCCCTCCACTTT
abundance: -; v_gene: TRBV4-1; d_gene: TRBD2; j_gene: TRBJ2-1; CDR3aa: CASSQGSGGANEQFF; CDR3nt: TGCGCCAGCAGCCAAGGTAGCGGGGGGGCGAATGAGCAGTTCTTC
abundance: -; v_gene: TRBV27; d_gene: TRBD1; j_gene: TRBJ2-7; CDR3aa: CASSLRDRAYEQYF; CDR3nt: TGTGCCAGCAGTCTTCGGGACAGGGCCTACGAGCAGTACTTC
abundance: once; v_gene: TRBV7-2; d_gene: TRBD2; j_gene: TRBJ2-3; CDR3aa: CASSFSGGTQYF; CDR3nt: TGTGCCAGCAGCTTTAGCGGGGGTACGCAGTATTTT
abundance: -; v_gene: TRBV7-2; d_gene: TRBD1; j_gene: TRBJ2-2; CDR3aa: CASSLGRTGGTGELFF; CDR3nt: TGTGCCAGCAGCTTAGGGAGGACAGGGGGCACCGGGGAGCTGTTTTTT
abundance: -; v_gene: TRBV5-8; d_gene: -; j_gene: TRBJ1-2; CDR3aa: CASSAQGFNYGYTF; CDR3nt: TGTGCCAGCAGCGCACAGGGTTTTAACTATGGCTACACCTTC
abundance: -; v_gene: TRBV29-1; d_gene: -; j_gene: TRBJ1-1; CDR3aa: CSVRRRGDTEAFF; CDR3nt: TGCAGCGTGCGTCGAAGGGGGGACACTGAAGCTTTCTTT
abundance: few; v_gene: TRBV12-5; d_gene: TRBD1; j_gene: TRBJ1-6; CDR3aa: CASAVGGMNSPLHF; CDR3nt: TGTGCTAGTGCCGTAGGGGGCATGAATTCACCCCTCCACTTT
abundance: -; v_gene: TRBV9; d_gene: -; j_gene: TRBJ2-1; CDR3aa: CASSVAAESYNEQFF; CDR3nt: TGTGCCAGCAGCGTAGCTGCGGAGTCCTACAATGAGCAGTTCTTC
abundance: -; v_gene: TRBV6-5; d_gene: -; j_gene: TRBJ2-2; CDR3aa: CASTSGGAPTGELFF; CDR3nt: TGTGCCAGCACCTCTGGGGGGGCGCCCACCGGGGAGCTGTTTTTT
abundance: -; v_gene: TRBV2; d_gene: TRBD1; j_gene: TRBJ1-2; CDR3aa: CASSEAARQGASGYTF; CDR3nt: TGTGCCAGCAGTGAAGCCGCCCGACAGGGGGCATCGGGCTACACCTTC
abundance: -; v_gene: TRBV19; d_gene: -; j_gene: TRBJ2-3; CDR3aa: CASSAPWTDTQYF; CDR3nt: TGTGCCAGTAGTGCCCCCTGGACAGATACGCAGTATTTT
abundance: -; v_gene: TRBV9; d_gene: TRBD1; j_gene: TRBJ2-7; CDR3aa: CASSVGTGENYEQYF; CDR3nt: TGTGCCAGCAGCGTCGGGACAGGAGAGAACTACGAGCAGTACTTC
abundance: -; v_gene: TRBV12-3/TRBV12-4; d_gene: -; j_gene: TRBJ1-6; CDR3aa: CASSLEQSPLHF; CDR3nt: TGTGCCAGCAGTTTAGAACAATCTCCCCTCCACTTT
abundance: once; v_gene: TRBV9; d_gene: -; j_gene: TRBJ1-4; CDR3aa: CASTVRPREKLFF; CDR3nt: TGTGCCAGCACCGTCAGACCGAGGGAAAAACTGTTTTTT